This TCR beta chain was recovered during a study of identical twins. With 8 bases clipped from V and 3 bases from J, the junction kept 5 bases outside the gene matches. Germline assignment: CDR1 SQVTM and CDR2 ANQGSEA. The CDR3 length is 14 residues. TCRdb re-called the 5' RACE reads with MiXCR, one entry per CDR3 protein. Of under 800,000 distinct CDR3 sequences detected, around 20% appear once; the ten largest clones hold 4.3%. In addition, the sample was reused for a study of T cells expressing NK-cell markers. That paper adds: According to the study, TCR beta repertoires originated from sorted CD3+CD56+NKG2C+, CD3+CD56+NKG2C- and CD3+CD56-NKG2C+ T cells. As a fraction of CD8+ T cells, dominant NKG2C+ clonotypes reached about 1.0-7.5% in six donors.

The TCR sequence derives from a young woman in good health. V usage is TRBV29-1 and J usage is TRBJ2-5, with 14 bases lining up with TRBD2. The sequenced material came from PBMCs. The CDR3 loop is CSPSGLAGEETQYF. Written as DNA, the CDR3 is TGCAGCCCCTCGGGACTAGCGGGAGAAGAGACCCAGTACTTC.